This TCR beta chain was observed in a study of blood T cell repertoires in COVID-19. The overall study: COVID-19 samples collected from the United States, Italy and Spain covered acute and convalescent phases. PBMCs, B-cell-depleted T cells, or T cells were the source of the cDNA or gDNA that made up the material.

V lost 2 bases and J 2 bases, leaving 9 bases between the germline ends. The germline gives CDR1 SNHLY, CDR2 FYNNEI. The CDR3 runs 14 residues. Original handling: Estimated nucleated cell counts came from reference gene primer amplification. The method was immunoSEQ multiplex PCR; TCRdb's version includes in-frame clones alone and lacks a portion of them. D and trimming come from the DNA, and the V and J calls and clone size come from that table. Here the sample spans roughly 120,000 clones, under 90% being singletons. Sequenced sample: peripheral blood. The sequence derives from a woman between 45 and 60 years old with acute or convalescent COVID-19. The V and J genes are TRBV2 and TRBJ1-2; the D gene is possibly TRBD1 (5 bases). The CDR3, as DNA: TGTGCCAGCAGTGAATACGGGGGGAACTATGGCTACACCTTC. Translating gives CASSEYGGNYGYTF. The whole variable domain, filled in from reference TRBV2 and TRBJ1-2, reads EPEVTQTPSHQVTQMGQEVILRCVPISNHLYFYWYRQILGQKVEFLVSFYNNEISEKSEIFDDQFSVERPDGSNFTLKIRSTKLEDSAMYFCASSEYGGNYGYTFGSGTRLTVV.